This record looks at one TCR beta chain sequence and its context. Its antigen remains unidentified. TCRdb's copy holds only in-frame clones and misses some; the assay was immunoSEQ multiplex PCR. The sample lists 300,000 to 350,000 clones; roughly nine tenths were seen once. Sample treatment: some 20 received Ad26.COV2.S at low or high dose, single or two shots; roughly 5 received placebo; per-sample allocation not given. The investigators took samples on day 63 after the first vaccine or placebo injection. Ad26.COV2.S expressed prefusion-stabilized spike from the original Wuhan strain. This entry is derived from a study of Ad26.COV2.S vaccination and SARS-CoV-2 variants. As for the study in general: The trial was COV1001 and the donor's arm was Ad26.COV2.S.

Study results and limitations: Spike-specific TCR breadth was greater in vaccine than placebo recipients. Whether participants received vaccine or placebo, their non-spike TCR breadth was similar.

The CDR3 is 15 amino acids. Germline lookup yields CDR1 MNHEY and CDR2 SMNVEV (reference sequence). V lost 3 bases and J 9 bases, leaving 15 bases between the germline ends. This chain connects TRBV27 to TRBJ1-6, with D maybe TRBD1 (5 bases). Sequenced material: peripheral blood, taken in a trial of Ad26.COV2.S vaccine versus placebo. This sequence was found in a person between 18 and 59 years old who received the Ad26.COV2.S COVID-19 vaccine or a placebo. For the CDR3, the DNA is TGTGCCAGCAGTTTCTCCGGGACCTCGGGTTCACCCCTCCACTTT. Protein: CASSFSGTSGSPLHF.